What follows describes a single TCR beta chain. There is no known antigen for this receptor. No base quality values were provided; no much bigger clone lies one nucleotide off. The source of the sample is a study of blood T cell repertoires in COVID-19 (TCRdb year 2020). For context, the study as a whole: Collaborator samples came from the United States, Italy and Spain and covered acute and convalescent phases of COVID-19. The prospective study material was composed of cDNA or gDNA derived from T cells, B-cell-depleted T cells, or PBMCs. Subjects who had been exposed to COVID-19, were actively infected with it, or had recovered from it provided the deeply sampled blood TCRbeta repertoires that made up the dataset. The repertoires were made available in a free public database intended to serve as a resource for research on the immune response to SARS-CoV-2. Samples were obtained from the ongoing ImmuneRACE study (first 160 participants) and from some 1,200 subjects provided by 6 global collaborators. A de-identified subject ID, COVID-19 status, age in years and sex were almost always included in the sample metadata. Where HLA class I and class II types were available, the types were taken from metadata supplied by the sample provider, not from assay-based typing. Results and caveats for the whole study, not just this receptor: How much clinical and demographic metadata was included differed by source and by participant, and the metadata was provided uncurated.

For CDR1 and CDR2, the germline V gene (reference sequence) lists MNHEY and SMNVEV. V has 9 bases trimmed and J has 2 bases trimmed; junction bases matching no gene number 26. Its CDR3 holds 22 amino acids, cysteine through phenylalanine. Of the read, only the CDR3 DNA is kept; its 66 bases are in frame from base 1. The immunoSEQ Assay, a bias-controlled multiplex PCR, was used to amplify TCRbeta CDR3 regions from genomic DNA. The authors processed their data as follows. Within the assay, amplification of reference gene primers was used to estimate how many nucleated cells each sample contained. To quantify the absolute abundance of each unique TCRbeta CDR3 rearrangement, sequence reads were collapsed and filtered. Productive Simpson clonality was computed per sample as the square root of Simpson's diversity index over productive rearrangements. This is the immuneACCESS table as TCRdb keeps it, with only in-frame sequences that have V and J called. A part of the clones is gone; compared with another copy, unresolved V genes explain less than half, and the rest is unexplained. V, J and clone size are those of that table, while D and trimming were read from the DNA. In all, the sample holds more than 110,000 clones, and roughly four fifths of those were seen once. Together, the top ten hold roughly 3.9% of the sample.

Whole blood was collected in K2EDTA tubes by collaborating institutions according to the institutions' own protocols. For TCRbeta analysis, collaborators shipped samples in one of three forms: frozen whole blood, isolated PBMCs, or DNA extracted from either of those sample types. The sequenced sample consisted of peripheral blood. Recombination linked TRBV27 to TRBJ1-6, with 9 middle bases fitting TRBD1. The source is an elderly woman with acute or convalescent COVID-19. The CDR3 protein: CARTSGTGIVEFLIPYNSPLHF. The nucleotides are TGTGCCAGAACTAGCGGGACAGGGATCGTCGAATTTCTAATCCCCTATAATTCACCCCTCCACTTT.